These 8 T cell receptor beta chains were all obtained from the same sample, sequenced in a study of blood T cell repertoires in COVID-19. Profiled with immunoSEQ multiplex PCR; TCRdb holds only in-frame clones, not every one. The table includes 63,000 or so clones, about 81% detected once. Sequencing was performed on peripheral blood. The source of these receptors is a human donor in a cohort sampled during active COVID-19.

The rearrangement joins TRBV9 to TRBJ2-2; D is possibly TRBD2 (6 bases). Per the germline V gene, CDR1 is SGDLS and CDR2 is YYNGEE. CDR3 length equals 16 residues. V was pared by 3 bases and J by 7 bases, with 19 bases between. CDR3 protein: CASSAGTPSTNGELFF. The CDR3 DNA reads as TGTGCCAGCAGCGCGGGGACTCCTAGCACTAACGGGGAGCTGTTTTTT.

This chain uses TRBV2 with TRBJ2-2; 8 bases are shared with TRBD2. The CDR3 has 14 amino acids. Germline V gene sequence: CDR1 SNHLY, CDR2 FYNNEI. V shed 10 bases, J shed 5 bases, and the junction held 9 bases outside the gene matches. In DNA form, the CDR3 reads TGTGCCACGGCCCAACTAGCGGCAACCGGGGAGCTGTTTTTT. Translating gives CATAQLAATGELFF.

This sequence joins TRBV2 and TRBJ1-4, with 8 bases fitting TRBD1. This CDR3 spans 13 amino acids. The germline CDR1 and CDR2 sequences are SNHLY and FYNNEI. V was clipped by 8 bases and J by 8 bases; unmatched bases: 7. The CDR3 sequence: CASGTGPVEKLFF. The CDR3 nucleotides read TGTGCCAGCGGGACAGGACCGGTCGAAAAACTGTTTTTT.

The chain's CDR3 is CASSRNGLADPTEETQYF. The CDR3 DNA is TGTGCCAGCAGCCGTAATGGCCTAGCGGATCCCACGGAAGAGACCCAGTACTTC. The chain employs TRBV7-6 and TRBJ2-5; the match to TRBD2 covers 7 bases. Germline V gene lookup returns CDR1 SGHVS and CDR2 FNYEAQ. Losses at the gene ends were 5 bases for V and 3 bases for J; bases not matched to a gene: 18. This CDR3 is built from 18 residues. Looking up the rest from reference TRBV7-6 and TRBJ2-5 gives the full variable domain: GAGVSQSPRYKVTKRGQDVALRCDPISGHVSLYWYRQALGQGPEFLTYFNYEAQQDKSGLPNDRFSAERPEGSISTLTIQRTEQRDSAMYRCASSRNGLADPTEETQYFGPGTRLLVL.

The gene calls are TRBV12-3 or TRBV12-4 and TRBJ2-1; D unclear. The CDR3 has 10 residues. V was trimmed by 0 bases and J by 13 bases, leaving 4 bases between them. The CDR3 sequence is CASSLARQFF. CDR3 DNA sequence: TGTGCCAGCAGTTTAGCGCGACAGTTCTTC.

The V call is TRBV5-4, the J call TRBJ2-1; TRBD2 agrees at 14 bases. CDR1 is SGHNT, CDR2 YYREEE, per germline (reference sequence). Unmatched junction bases numbered 3, after V lost 2 bases and J lost 8 bases. This CDR3 spans 15 amino acids. The chain's CDR3 is CASSLGLAGGDEQFF. The CDR3 DNA reads TGTGCCAGCAGCTTAGGACTAGCGGGAGGCGATGAGCAGTTCTTC.

The CDR3 reads CASSGGSGSEYNEQFF. As DNA, the CDR3 is TGTGCCAGCAGCGGGGGGAGCGGGAGTGAGTACAATGAGCAGTTCTTC. This chain uses TRBV9 with TRBJ2-1, with 8 positions matching TRBD2. The CDR3 consists of 16 residues. The V segment lost 3 bases and the J segment 4 bases; nucleotides outside the gene matches: 9. Germline CDR1 reads SGDLS; CDR2 reads YYNGEE.

The chain joins TRBV19 to TRBJ1-2, with TRBD1 matching 10 bases. CDR1 is LNHDA and CDR2 is SQIVND in the germline V gene (reference sequence). CDR3 size: 15 residues. V was clipped by 5 bases and J by 2 bases; unmatched bases: 5. CDR3 sequence reads: CASSPGTGENYGYTF. As DNA, the CDR3 is TGTGCCAGTAGTCCAGGGACAGGGGAGAACTATGGCTACACCTTC.